Listed below are T cell receptor beta chains from one sample, sequenced in a study of blood T cell repertoires in COVID-19. Sequencing used immunoSEQ multiplex PCR; TCRdb keeps in-frame clones, though not all of them. The sample lists about 200,000 clones, about 80% occurring once. The specimen was peripheral blood. These receptors all stem from a human donor with acute or convalescent COVID-19. The donor label of this sample is uncertain. Both conserved end residues are part of each CDR3. Fields, in order: V gene, J gene, CDR3 length, CDR3 protein.

>TRBV29-1|TRBJ2-1|13
CSVPRGSSNEQFF
>TRBV2|TRBJ1-2|15
CASSPGPEPSYGYTF
>TRBV7-8|TRBJ1-5|14
CASSLAQGIQPQHF
>TRBV28|TRBJ2-1|16
CASKAPWEGSYNEQFF
>TRBV2|TRBJ1-2|13
CATTVRGDYGYTF
>TRBV27|TRBJ2-1|15
CASSLSAGARNEQFF
>TRBV3-1/TRBV3-2|TRBJ2-1|16
CASSPQREGWNNEQFF
>TRBV7-9|TRBJ2-1|13
CASSSGSYNEQFF
>TRBV14|TRBJ2-5|15
CASSPIAGGQETQYF
>TRBV5-4|TRBJ2-7|14
CASSLQGPTYEQYF
>TRBV12-1|TRBJ1-2|15
CASSTKTLTRYGYTF
>TRBV27|TRBJ1-6|14
CASSLRQGWSPLHF
>TRBV5-1|TRBJ2-3|15
CASSSLGGLTDTQYF
>TRBV7-2|TRBJ1-3|16
CASSLSPGAPGNTIYF
>TRBV9|TRBJ2-1|13
CASSVMGGDEQFF
>TRBV18|TRBJ2-1|12
CASSPGEAEQFF
>TRBV5-1|TRBJ2-7|15
CASRQGGTGVYEQYF
>TRBV7-2|TRBJ1-1|15
CASSLGTGMNTEAFF
>TRBV2|TRBJ2-7|17
CASTEGPGGQTDYEQYF
>TRBV19|TRBJ1-1|15
CASSITGGANTEAFF
>TRBV10-3|TRBJ1-6|14
CAISEIGGNSPLHF
>TRBV25-1|TRBJ2-7|15
CASSALGRITDEQYF
>TRBV6-5|TRBJ2-3|13
CASSLSATDTQYF
>TRBV27|TRBJ1-1|14
CASSSPLAHTEAFF
>TRBV6-1|TRBJ1-2|15
CASSEALRGTGVYTF
>TRBV6-6|TRBJ2-5|17
CASSPNPGLAGGETQYF
>TRBV19|TRBJ2-3|17
CASSTVGGTISTDTQYF
>TRBV7-7|TRBJ2-3|17
CASSEGLAGTGADTQYF
>TRBV29-1|TRBJ2-5|12
CSAETGGETQYF
>TRBV18|TRBJ2-3|17
CASSPIGLAASTDTQYF
>TRBV5-8|TRBJ2-7|15
CASSPRTGFRYEQYF
>TRBV10-3|TRBJ2-4|13
CASGLAGENIQYF